A single sample is the source of the 2 T cell receptor beta chains below, sequenced in a study of T cell responses to AZD1222 COVID-19 vaccine. The protocol was immunoSEQ multiplex PCR, while the TCRdb copy is restricted to in-frame clones and leaves out a portion. The sample holds 90,000 to 150,000 clones, 70% to 90% seen once. The input for sequencing was peripheral blood, taken on day 0 of AZD1222 vaccination. The receptors were sampled from an adult in good health.

The chain links TRBV11-2 to TRBJ2-3, with D perhaps matching TRBD1 or TRBD2 (6 bases each). This CDR3 is 16 amino acids long. The germline V and J ends were trimmed by 5 bases and 6 bases, with 21 bases remaining between them. Germline V lookup: CDR1 SGHAT, CDR2 FQNNGV. The CDR3 here is CASSARAGLGGDTQYF. CDR3 sequence (DNA): TGTGCCAGCAGCGCCCGCGCAGGCCTAGGGGGGGATACGCAGTATTTT.

The chain recombines TRBV27 with TRBJ2-5; TRBD2 matches at 11 bases. Trimming at V came to 8 bases and at J to 5 bases, leaving 10 bases not matched to a gene. This CDR3 has 15 residues. CDR1 is MNHEY and CDR2 is SMNVEV in the germline V gene (reference sequence). The CDR3 protein is CASGSVAGGLETQYF. CDR3 DNA: TGTGCCAGCGGGTCTGTAGCGGGGGGGCTTGAGACCCAGTACTTC.